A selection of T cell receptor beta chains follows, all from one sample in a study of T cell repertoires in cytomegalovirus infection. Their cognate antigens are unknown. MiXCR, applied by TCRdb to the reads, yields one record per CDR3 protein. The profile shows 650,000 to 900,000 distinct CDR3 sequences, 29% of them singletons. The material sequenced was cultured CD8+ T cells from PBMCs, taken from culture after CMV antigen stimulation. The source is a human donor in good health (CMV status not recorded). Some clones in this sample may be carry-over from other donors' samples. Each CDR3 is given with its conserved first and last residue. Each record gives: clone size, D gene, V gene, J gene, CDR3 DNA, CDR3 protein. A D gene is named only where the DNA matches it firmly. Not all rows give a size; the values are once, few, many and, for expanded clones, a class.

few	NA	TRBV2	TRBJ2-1	TGTGCCAGCGGGGGCCTGGGGCAGTTCTTC	CASGGLGQFF
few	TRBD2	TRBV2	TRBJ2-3	TGTGCCGCCCTGACTAGCGGGGAGACAGATACGCAGTATTTT	CAALTSGETDTQYF
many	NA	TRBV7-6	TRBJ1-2	TGTGCCAGCAGTCCCCCTTCAGGATATGGCTACACCTTC	CASSPPSGYGYTF
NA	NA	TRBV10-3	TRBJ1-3	TGTGCCATCAGAGTGAACGGTCCCTCCTCTGGAAACACCATATATTTT	CAIRVNGPSSGNTIYF
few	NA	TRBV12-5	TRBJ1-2	TGTGCTAGTGCCCGGGCCCACGGGGTAATCGATGGCTACACCTTC	CASARAHGVIDGYTF
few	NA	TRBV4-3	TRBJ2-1	TGCGCCAGCAGCCACAAATCCCTTGGTTACGGTCCCGCCGCCTGGGGTGAGCAGTTCTTC	CASSHKSLGYGPAAWGEQFF
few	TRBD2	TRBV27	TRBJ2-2	TGTGCCAGCAGTTACGGACTAGCAGGAGAGCTGTTTTTT	CASSYGLAGELFF
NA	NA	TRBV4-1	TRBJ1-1	TGCGCCAGCAGCCAAGATGTCTGGGTCACTGAAGCTTTCTTT	CASSQDVWVTEAFF
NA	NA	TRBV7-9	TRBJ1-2	TGTGCCAGCAGCGCAGGGTACGCCGACTATGGCTACACCTTC	CASSAGYADYGYTF
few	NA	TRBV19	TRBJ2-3	TGTGCCAGTAGTCTCTGGCCGGGCACAGATACGCAGTATTTT	CASSLWPGTDTQYF
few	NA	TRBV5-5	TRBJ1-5	TGTGCCAGCAGCTTGAGCGAGCAGAGCTATAGCAATCAGCCCCAGCATTTT	CASSLSEQSYSNQPQHF
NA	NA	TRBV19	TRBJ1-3	TGTGCCAGTAGTATGATTGAAGGTGCTGGAAACACCATATATTTT	CASSMIEGAGNTIYF
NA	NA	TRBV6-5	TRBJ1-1	TGTGCCAGCAGTTATGGCGGCCTTGGTGGTGGAGCTTTCTTT	CASSYGGLGGGAFF
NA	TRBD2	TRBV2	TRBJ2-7	TGTGCCAGCATAGGACTAGCGGGGGCCTCCTACGAGCAGTACTTC	CASIGLAGASYEQYF